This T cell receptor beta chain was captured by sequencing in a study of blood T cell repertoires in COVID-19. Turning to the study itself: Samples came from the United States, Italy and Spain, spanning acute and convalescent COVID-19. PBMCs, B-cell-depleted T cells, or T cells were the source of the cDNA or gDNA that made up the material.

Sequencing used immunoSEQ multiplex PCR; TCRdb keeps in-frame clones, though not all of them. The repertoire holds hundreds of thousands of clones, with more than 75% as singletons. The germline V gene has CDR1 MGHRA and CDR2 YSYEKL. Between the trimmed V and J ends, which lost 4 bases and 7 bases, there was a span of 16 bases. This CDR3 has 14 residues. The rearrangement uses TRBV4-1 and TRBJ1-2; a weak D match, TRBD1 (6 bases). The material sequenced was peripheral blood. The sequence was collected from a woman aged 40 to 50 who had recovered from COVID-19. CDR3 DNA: TGCGCCAGCAGCCGGGACACGAGAATTGGTGGCTACACCTTC. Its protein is CASSRDTRIGGYTF.